This record concerns one T cell receptor beta chain sequence. What it binds is unknown. All patients experienced relapse after autologous stem cell transplantation, and brentuximab vedotin exposure was variable. Clones were sequenced by immunoSEQ multiplex PCR, and TCRdb holds only the in-frame ones, with some missing. This sample has some 23,000 clones; just under 80% occur once, and the top ten carry roughly 16%. This sample was included in a study of PD-1 blockade in classical Hodgkin lymphoma. Broader study findings: Patients starting nivolumab less than 1 year after ASCT had lower diversity and were excluded from later analyses. Relative to healthy donors, newly diagnosed patients reportedly had lower baseline TCR diversity, which was reported as lower still in relapsed/refractory patients.

This receptor was taken from a human donor with classical Hodgkin lymphoma. The sequences come from peripheral blood mononuclear cells (PBMCs), collected before the second cycle of nivolumab.

As DNA, the CDR3 is TGTGCCAGTAGTATAGATTCGGGGGGGTCTGTGTTAGATGAGCAGTTCTTC. Translated, it gives CASSIDSGGSVLDEQFF. The rearrangement joins TRBV19 to TRBJ2-1; 8 bases are a match to TRBD2. V lost 0 bases and J lost 8; bases outside the gene matches: 12. Germline V lookup: CDR1 LNHDA, CDR2 SQIVND (reference sequence). CDR3 size: 17 residues.